This TCR beta chain comes out of a study of technical replicates of blood from a handful of donors. Using immunoSEQ multiplex PCR, the repertoire was profiled, and TCRdb retains in-frame clones only, with some absent. The sample lists about 44,000 clones, around 97% occurring once. Germline V gene data show CDR1 as MDHEN and CDR2 as SYDVKM. V shed 6 bases and J shed 9 bases, with 12 bases lying between them. The CDR3 is made up of 12 amino acids. This receptor was taken from a human donor in good health. The material sequenced was T cells isolated from PBMCs. The chain links TRBV28 to TRBJ1-5; maybe TRBD1 (5 bases). CDR3 residues: CASRQGLGPQHF. CDR3 nucleotides: TGTGCCAGCAGGCAGGGTCTAGGGCCCCAGCATTTT.